The table lists the clone carrying this TCR beta chain with many counts. The antigen remains unidentified. The sample originates from a study of T cell repertoires in cytomegalovirus infection. Overall study: Indications of both CMV infection and matching HLA type were provided by public TCR beta signatures.

Study results and caveats: CMV-specific TCR beta clonotypes restricted by HLA-C were the ones dominating the ex vivo response.

One entry per CDR3 protein results from TCRdb running MiXCR on the reads. This sample carries about 140,000 distinct CDR3 sequences, under 8.5% of them seen once, and the ten largest clones take around 17%. This sequence originates from a human donor in good health (CMV status not recorded). Some clones in this sample may be carry-over from other donors' samples. Sequenced material: PBMCs.

The CDR3 loop reads CASSIYAGFTDTQYF. In nucleotides, the CDR3 is TGTGCCAGTAGTATCTACGCGGGATTCACAGATACGCAGTATTTT. The chain uses TRBV19 and TRBJ2-3, with D possibly being TRBD2 (6 bases). The V gene's germline CDR1 is LNHDA and CDR2 SQIVND (reference sequence). V dropped 3 bases and J dropped 2 bases, with 12 bases sitting between them. CDR3 length: 15 residues. Using reference TRBV19 and TRBJ2-3 for the parts outside the CDR3, the full variable domain is DGGITQSPKYLFRKEGQNVTLSCEQNLNHDAMYWYRQDPGQGLRLIYYSQIVNDFQKGDIAEGYSVSREKKESFPLTVTSAQKNPTAFYLCASSIYAGFTDTQYFGPGTRLTVL.